This T cell receptor beta chain stems from a study of T cell repertoires in cytomegalovirus infection. Study overall: CMV epitopes used comprised recently identified HLA-C-restricted ones and well-studied HLA-B-restricted ones. CMV infection together with matching HLA type was indicated by public TCR beta signatures.

Findings and caveats of the study: Identification of carriers of CMV plus the relevant HLA was achieved through cumulative public TCR beta family frequency. In two of eight donors, the top clonotype was HLA-C-restricted CMV-specific.

One entry per CDR3 protein results from TCRdb running MiXCR on the reads. Among about 83,000 distinct CDR3 sequences listed, 45% to 55% were seen once. Germline CDR1 is SGHVS and CDR2 is FNYEAQ. The V and J ends lost 4 bases and 0 bases respectively, with 22 bases between them. There are 19 residues in the CDR3. This clonotype has only a few counts. The antigen is not known. This TCR came from a human donor in good health (CMV status not recorded). Some clones in this sample may be carry-over from other donors' samples. The gene calls are TRBV7-6 and TRBJ2-1, with D tentatively TRBD2 (6 bases). Sequencing was performed on CD8+ T cells from cultured PBMCs, taken from culture after CMV antigen stimulation. CDR3 DNA: TGTGCCAGCAGCTCACCCATCCGGGACTCACCCGGCTCCTACAATGAGCAGTTCTTC. It yields the protein CASSSPIRDSPGSYNEQFF.